The next 14 T cell receptor beta chains were all read from a single sample in a study of response to subunit inactivated influenza vaccine. Via MiXCR, TCRdb re-called the RT-PCR reads, giving one row per CDR3 protein. The table records roughly 540,000 distinct CDR3 sequences, approximately 24% of them present only once. These data were also filed under a second study, of T cells expressing NK-cell markers. That source notes: 5'RACE template switching with UMIs produced the TCR beta cDNA.

Sequencing was performed on CD4+ T cells sorted from PBMCs, taken 11 to 12 days after vaccination. The source is a man over 45 who received an inactivated influenza vaccine.

The chain joins TRBV12-3 or TRBV12-4 to TRBJ2-6; possibly TRBD2 for D (5 bases). Trimming stripped 7 bases from V and 0 bases from J, with 16 bases between. The CDR3 is 17 amino acids. This CDR3 reads CASNLYGGSSGANVLTF. The CDR3 DNA reads as TGTGCCAGCAACCTTTACGGAGGTTCCTCTGGGGCCAACGTCCTGACTTTC.

J is TRBJ2-7 and V is TRBV28; perhaps TRBD2 as D (6 bases). Trimming took off 2 bases at V and 2 bases at J, with 7 bases between the two ends. Germline assignment: CDR1 MDHEN and CDR2 SYDVKM. The CDR3 totals 13 residues. Written as DNA, the CDR3 is TGTGCCAGCAGTTTACCTAGCGCCTACGAGCAGTACTTC. It yields the protein CASSLPSAYEQYF.

The chain couples TRBV29-1 to TRBJ2-5, with 11 bases matching TRBD1. Germline CDR1 reads SQVTM; CDR2 reads ANQGSEA. The CDR3 runs 13 residues. V was clipped by 6 bases and J by 5 bases; unmatched bases: 5. CDR3 sequence: CSVDRGRSETQYF. The CDR3 bases are TGCAGCGTGGACAGGGGGCGAAGTGAGACCCAGTACTTC.

This clonotype has more than one count but fewer than ten. The genes are TRBV10-3 and TRBJ2-2; maybe TRBD2 (5 bases). Trimming took off 5 bases at V and 8 bases at J, with 15 bases between the two ends. The V gene's germline CDR1 is ENHRY and CDR2 SYGVKD. This CDR3 has 14 residues. CDR3 sequence (DNA): TGTGCCATCAGTCCGACTTCGGGGTTGGGGGAGCTGTTTTTT. Its protein product is CAISPTSGLGELFF.

V usage is TRBV12-3 or TRBV12-4 and J usage is TRBJ1-1; the D gene is possibly TRBD1 (5 bases). This CDR3 contains 15 residues. Trimming left V 1 base short and J 1 base short, with 10 bases between. CDR3 DNA: TGTGCCAGCAGTTTAGTGACGGGGCCGAACACTGAAGCTTTCTTT. The encoded protein is CASSLVTGPNTEAFF.

This clonotype was seen more than once but under ten times. This sequence joins TRBV18 and TRBJ2-1; 9 bases are a match to TRBD1. J lost 2 bases, V lost 2 bases, and 4 bases had no gene match. The CDR3 loop spans 16 amino acids. Germline V gene lookup returns CDR1 KGHSH and CDR2 LQKENI. This CDR3 reads CASSPYRGRTYNEQFF. The CDR3 nucleotides read TGTGCCAGCTCACCATACAGGGGGCGAACCTACAATGAGCAGTTCTTC.

V and J are TRBV5-1 and TRBJ2-1, with TRBD1 matching over 9 bases. V lost 3 bases and J lost 9; bases outside the gene matches: 10. The CDR3 is made up of 15 amino acids. The V gene's germline CDR1 is SGHRS and CDR2 YFSETQ. As DNA, the CDR3 is TGCGCCAGCAGCTCTACAGGGGGCTGGGAGGGTGAGCAGTTCTTC. Its protein is CASSSTGGWEGEQFF.

V and J are TRBV7-9 and TRBJ2-7; D is uncertain. V gave up 4 bases and J gave up 5 bases, with 15 bases separating them. The CDR3 runs to 14 residues. The V gene's germline CDR1 is SEHNR and CDR2 FQNEAQ (reference sequence). CDR3 sequence reads: CASSSTGSRNEQYF. DNA for the CDR3: TGTGCCAGCAGCTCAACCGGGTCGAGGAACGAGCAGTACTTC.

This clonotype was observed a few times. This chain links TRBV7-2 with TRBJ2-2; D is uncertain. This CDR3 is 14 amino acids long. Trimming stripped 4 bases from V and 7 bases from J, with 13 bases between. Germline CDR1 and CDR2: SGHTA and FQGNSA. The CDR3 spells CASSSTLVGGELFF. For the CDR3, the DNA is TGTGCCAGCAGCTCCACTTTGGTGGGCGGGGAGCTGTTTTTT.

The V gene is TRBV7-8, the J gene TRBJ2-1; 9 bases are shared with TRBD2. The V and J ends lost 6 bases and 8 bases, in that order; junction bases with no gene match: 14. Germline values: CDR1 SGHVS, CDR2 FQNEAQ. This CDR3 has 16 residues. The CDR3 coding sequence is TGTGCCAGCAGTCATAGTGGGGCGGGAGGGCTCTATGAGCAGTTCTTC. This encodes CASSHSGAGGLYEQFF. The full variable domain, completed using reference TRBV7-8 and TRBJ2-1, is GAGVSQSPRYKVAKRGQDVALRCDPISGHVSLFWYQQALGQGPEFLTYFQNEAQLDKSGLPSDRFFAERPEGSVSTLKIQRTQQEDSAVYLCASSHSGAGGLYEQFFGPGTRLTVL.

This clonotype was seen only once. The CDR3 does not end in the conserved phenylalanine or tryptophan, so this is likely a read error. The chain couples TRBV12-3 or TRBV12-4 to TRBJ1-2, with TRBD1 as a possible D gene (6 bases). The CDR3 consists of 13 residues. The germline V and J ends were trimmed by 6 bases and 2 bases, with 10 bases remaining between them. CDR3 nucleotides: TGTGCCAGCAGACGACAGGAAAACTATGGCTACACCTTA. Translating it yields CASRRQENYGYTL.

V and J are TRBV10-3 and TRBJ2-1; TRBD1 is a possible D gene (5 bases). Trimming removed 4 bases at V and 4 bases at J, with 8 bases between. CDR3 length: 13 residues. In germline, CDR1 is ENHRY, CDR2 SYGVKD. The CDR3 sequence is CAISVQGYNEQFF. The CDR3 DNA reads as TGTGCCATCAGTGTGCAGGGTTACAATGAGCAGTTCTTC.

V and J are TRBV6-5 and TRBJ2-7; TRBD2 aligns across 10 bases. The V gene end was trimmed by 8 bases and the J gene end by 6 bases; junction bases not matched to a gene: 1. Germline V gene lookup returns CDR1 MNHEY and CDR2 SVGAGI. The CDR3 length is 11 residues. DNA for the CDR3: TGTGCCAGCGGGACTAGCGTCGAGCAGTACTTC. Translated: CASGTSVEQYF.

The chain couples TRBV6-2 or TRBV6-3 to TRBJ1-2, with 7 bases fitting TRBD1. CDR3 length: 18 residues. V shed 6 bases, J shed 6 bases, and the junction held 22 bases outside the gene matches. CDR1 and CDR2 from the germline V gene are MNHEY and SVGEGT. The CDR3 spells CASRSPVYRGAFSNGYTF. Written as DNA, the CDR3 is TGTGCCAGCAGATCCCCCGTTTACAGGGGCGCATTCTCGAATGGCTACACCTTC.